The source of this TCR beta chain is a study of cytomegalovirus exposure and HLA in healthy donors. CDR3 length: 15 residues. The germline V gene encodes CDR1 LNHDA and CDR2 SQIVND (reference sequence). The V and J ends lost 4 bases and 1 base respectively, with 13 bases between them. In the PCR, 60 Vbeta and 13 Jbeta primers were used. Some clones are missing from TCRdb's copy, which holds only in-frame ones; the method was immunoSEQ multiplex PCR. The sample holds about 180,000 clones, 82% seen once. The V gene is TRBV19, the J gene TRBJ2-5; the D gene is possibly TRBD2 (5 bases). Input material: PBMCs. The clonotype was recovered from a woman aged 45-65 years in good health and CMV-seronegative. CDR3 coding DNA: TGTGCCAGTAGTAGCGGAGGCAGGCTCCAAGAGACCCAGTACTTC. Its translation: CASSSGGRLQETQYF.